This T cell receptor (beta chain) was sequenced in a study of shared clonotypes between healthy human individuals. The length of the CDR3 is 18 residues. The trim removed 3 bases at V and 11 bases at J, leaving 21 bases unmatched. Germline CDR1 reads LNHDA; CDR2 reads SQIVND (reference sequence). Profiled with immunoSEQ multiplex PCR; TCRdb holds only in-frame clones, not every one. This table has hundreds of thousands of clones, roughly 72% appearing once. Sequencing was performed on memory CD4+ T cells sorted from blood. Subset described: CD45RA-negative fraction. The TCR was taken from a woman between 25 and 40 years old in good health. The genes are TRBV19 and TRBJ1-5; the match to TRBD1 covers 8 bases. The CDR3 DNA reads TGTGCCAGTAGTATGTTTTCGGGCACGGACAGGGCGGCAGAGGCCCAGCATTTT. It is translated as CASSMFSGTDRAAEAQHF.